This T cell receptor (beta chain) was recorded in a study of technical replicates of blood from a handful of donors. The method was immunoSEQ multiplex PCR; TCRdb's version includes in-frame clones alone and lacks a portion of them. Among some 87,000 clones listed, around 97% were seen once. Between the trimmed V and J ends, which lost 2 bases and 7 bases, there was a span of 17 bases. Germline V gene sequence: CDR1 MNHEY, CDR2 SVGAGI. The CDR3 covers 15 residues. This rearrangement joins TRBV6-5 to TRBJ2-5; D possibly corresponds to TRBD1 (5 bases). This clonotype was obtained from a human donor in good health. The specimen was T cells isolated from PBMCs. CDR3: CASSYSQGYDRTQYF. The CDR3 bases are TGTGCCAGCAGTTACAGTCAGGGTTATGACAGGACCCAGTACTTC.